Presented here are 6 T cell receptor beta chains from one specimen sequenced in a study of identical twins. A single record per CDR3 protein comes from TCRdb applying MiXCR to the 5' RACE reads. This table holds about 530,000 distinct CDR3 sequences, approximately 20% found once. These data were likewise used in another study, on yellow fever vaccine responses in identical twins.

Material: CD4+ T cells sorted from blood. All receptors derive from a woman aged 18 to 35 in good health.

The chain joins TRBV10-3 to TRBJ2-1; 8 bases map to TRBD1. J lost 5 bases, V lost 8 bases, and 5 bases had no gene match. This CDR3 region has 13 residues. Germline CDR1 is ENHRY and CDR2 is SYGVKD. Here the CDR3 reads CAIGQGGNNEQFF. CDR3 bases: TGTGCCATCGGACAGGGCGGGAACAATGAGCAGTTCTTC.

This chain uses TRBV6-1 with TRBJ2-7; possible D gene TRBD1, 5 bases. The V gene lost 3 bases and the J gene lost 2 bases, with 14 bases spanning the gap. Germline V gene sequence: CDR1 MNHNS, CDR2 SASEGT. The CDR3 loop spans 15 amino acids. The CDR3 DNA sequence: TGTGCCAGCAGTGACCCAGGGTTATCGCCCTACGAGCAGTACTTC. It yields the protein CASSDPGLSPYEQYF.

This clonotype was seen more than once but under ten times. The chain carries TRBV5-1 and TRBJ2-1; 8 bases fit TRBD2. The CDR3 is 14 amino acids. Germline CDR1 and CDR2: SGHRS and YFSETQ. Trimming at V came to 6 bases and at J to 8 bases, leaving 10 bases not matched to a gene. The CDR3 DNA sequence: TGCGCCAGCATCGGGGGGGGGACTAGGGATGAGCAGTTCTTC. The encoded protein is CASIGGGTRDEQFF.

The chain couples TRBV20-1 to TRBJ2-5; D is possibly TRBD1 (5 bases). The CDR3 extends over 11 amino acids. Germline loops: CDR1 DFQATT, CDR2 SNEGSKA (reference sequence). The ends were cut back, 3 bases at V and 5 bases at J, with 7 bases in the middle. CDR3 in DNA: TGCAGTGCTAGTCCAGGGGAGACCCAGTACTTC. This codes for CSASPGETQYF.

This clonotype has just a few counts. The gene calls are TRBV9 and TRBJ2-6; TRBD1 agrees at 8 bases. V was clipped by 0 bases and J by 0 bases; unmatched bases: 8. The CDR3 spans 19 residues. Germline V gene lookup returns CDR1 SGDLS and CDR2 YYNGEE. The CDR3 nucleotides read TGTGCCAGCAGCGTAGCCGGGACAGGTGAATACTCTGGGGCCAACGTCCTGACTTTC. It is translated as CASSVAGTGEYSGANVLTF.

The CDR3 region has the DNA TGTGCCACCAGCAGAGAGATAGCGGGAGCCACCGGGGAGCTGTTTTTT. Translation gives CATSREIAGATGELFF. The chain carries TRBV15 and TRBJ2-2; TRBD2 matches at 9 bases. CDR1 is LNHNV, CDR2 YYDKDF, per germline (reference sequence). Germline trimming cut 0 bases from V and 4 bases from J; bases unmatched to any gene: 3. The CDR3 runs to 16 residues.